This entry is about one T cell receptor beta chain. Its antigen is still unknown. Genomic DNA, averaging around 1,200 ng per sample, yielded TCR beta CDR3 via immunoSEQ. Sequencing used immunoSEQ multiplex PCR; TCRdb keeps in-frame clones, though not all of them. This table lists fewer than 25,000 clones. These data originate in a study of T cells in women clearing cervical HPV infection. Study-wide results and limits: Effector/memory and HPV-specific T cells were not isolated, and association timing is unknown.

Sequences were obtained from blood buffy coat. The clonotype originates from a woman between 18 and 70 years old with a cervical HPV16 infection that either progressed to CIN3+ or cleared (not recorded which).

The CDR3 DNA, read in part, is TGCGCCAGTTCGTTCGCGGTAGCGGGAGTTAATGAG. This translates into CASSFAVAGVNE. The whole CDR3 sequence reads CASSFAVAGVNEQFF. This chain joins TRBV5-1 and TRBJ2-1, with 9 bases lining up with TRBD2. The read ends 3 residues before the CDR3 terminus; that terminus is restored from the germline J gene. In germline, CDR1 is SGHRS, CDR2 YFSETQ. The CDR3 contains 15 residues. Losses at the gene ends were 8 bases for V and 7 bases for J; bases not matched to a gene: 13.